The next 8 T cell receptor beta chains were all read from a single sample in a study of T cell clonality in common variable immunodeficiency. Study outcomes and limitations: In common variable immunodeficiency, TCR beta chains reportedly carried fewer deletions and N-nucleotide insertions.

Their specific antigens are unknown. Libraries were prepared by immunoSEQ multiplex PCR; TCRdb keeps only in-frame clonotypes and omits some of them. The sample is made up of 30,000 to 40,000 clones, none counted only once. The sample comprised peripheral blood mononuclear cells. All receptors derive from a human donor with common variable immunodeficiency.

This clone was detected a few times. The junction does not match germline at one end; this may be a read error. Here the CDR3 reads CASSITPGQGAYNEQFF. CDR3 DNA, as far as it was read: TGTGCTAGCAGCATTACTCCGGGACAGGGGGCCTACAATGAG. The chain is built from TRBV7-7 and TRBJ2-1; 11 nucleotides align to TRBD1. Coverage ceases 3 residues before the CDR3 finishes, and the germline J gene fills in the end. The CDR3 is 17 residues long. Germline V gene data show CDR1 as SSHAT and CDR2 as FNYEAQ (reference sequence).

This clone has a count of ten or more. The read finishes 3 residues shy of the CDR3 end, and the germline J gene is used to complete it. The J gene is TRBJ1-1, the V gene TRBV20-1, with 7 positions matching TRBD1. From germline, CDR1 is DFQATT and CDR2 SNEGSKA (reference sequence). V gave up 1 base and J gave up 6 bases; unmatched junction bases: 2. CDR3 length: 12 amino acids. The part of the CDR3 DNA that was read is TGCAGTGCTAGAGTTCAGGGGGCTGAA. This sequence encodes CSARVQGAE. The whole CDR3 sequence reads CSARVQGAEAFF.

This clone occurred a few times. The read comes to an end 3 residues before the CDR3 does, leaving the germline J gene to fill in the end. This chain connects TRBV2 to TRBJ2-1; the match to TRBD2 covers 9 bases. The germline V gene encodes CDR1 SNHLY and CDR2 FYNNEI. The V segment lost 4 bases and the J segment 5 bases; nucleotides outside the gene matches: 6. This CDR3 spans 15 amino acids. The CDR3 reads CASSGSGGSNNEQFF. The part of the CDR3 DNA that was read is TGTGCCAGCAGTGGTAGCGGGGGTTCTAACAATGAG.

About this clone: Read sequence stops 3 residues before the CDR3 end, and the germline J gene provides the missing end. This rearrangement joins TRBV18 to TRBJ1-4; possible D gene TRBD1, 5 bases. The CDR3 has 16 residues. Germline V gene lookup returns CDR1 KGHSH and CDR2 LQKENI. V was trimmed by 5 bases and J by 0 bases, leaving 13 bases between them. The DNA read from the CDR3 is TGTGCCAGCTCAATGGAAGGGGCTGCAACTAATGAAAAA. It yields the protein CASSMEGAATNEK. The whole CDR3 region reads CASSMEGAATNEKLFF.

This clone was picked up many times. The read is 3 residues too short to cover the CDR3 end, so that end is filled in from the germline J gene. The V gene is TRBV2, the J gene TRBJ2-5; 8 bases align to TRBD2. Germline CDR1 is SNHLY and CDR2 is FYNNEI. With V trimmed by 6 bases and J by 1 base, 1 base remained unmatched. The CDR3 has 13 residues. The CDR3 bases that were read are TGTGCCAGCAGGCGGGGGGCCCAAGAGACC. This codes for CASRRGAQET. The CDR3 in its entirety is CASRRGAQETQYF.

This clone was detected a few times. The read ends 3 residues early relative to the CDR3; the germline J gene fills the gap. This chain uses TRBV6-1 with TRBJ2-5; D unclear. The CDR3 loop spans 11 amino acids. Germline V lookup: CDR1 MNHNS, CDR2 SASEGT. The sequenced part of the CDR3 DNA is TGTGCCAGCAGTGATAAACTTACC. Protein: CASSDKLT. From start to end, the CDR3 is CASSDKLTQYF.

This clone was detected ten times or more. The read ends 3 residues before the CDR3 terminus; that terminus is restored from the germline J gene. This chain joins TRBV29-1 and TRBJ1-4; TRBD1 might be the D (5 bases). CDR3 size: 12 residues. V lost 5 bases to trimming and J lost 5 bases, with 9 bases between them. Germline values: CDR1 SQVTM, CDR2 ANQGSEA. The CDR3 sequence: CSVPDSNEKLFF. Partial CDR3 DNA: TGCAGCGTTCCTGACAGCAATGAAAAA.

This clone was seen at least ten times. The CDR3 sequence is CSAATGGSYGYTF. CDR3 bases read: TGCAGTGCTGCCACAGGGGGCAGCTATGGC. The V gene is TRBV20-1, the J gene TRBJ1-2, with TRBD1 matching 9 bases. The read comes to an end 3 residues before the CDR3 does, leaving the germline J gene to fill in the end. V was pared by 5 bases and J by 4 bases, with 5 bases of the junction left unmatched. The CDR3 has 13 amino acids. Germline V CDR1 and CDR2: DFQATT, SNEGSKA (reference sequence).